This is a list of T cell receptor beta chains from one sample in a study of blood T cells in healthy people across ages. TCRdb redid the calling of the 5' RACE reads with MiXCR, one entry per CDR3 protein. The sample holds approximately 1,000,000 distinct CDR3 sequences, 30% to 40% seen once. The sample consisted of blood. All receptors derive from a man between 18 and 29 years old in good health. Each CDR3 is given without its conserved first and last residue. Not every row has a clone size; where given, it reads once, few, many or a size class.

size	V	CDR3
NA	TRBV27	ASSLYSSNTEAF
NA	TRBV16	ASSQSGTTYEQY
NA	TRBV7-2	ASSFGGEPALPQH
few	TRBV2	ASSEQGLNYGYT
few	TRBV20-1	SATTNNRAGGYT
NA	TRBV13	ASRSRADAEAF
few	TRBV7-8	ASSTRDTPYEKLF
NA	TRBV20-1	SARGLAGANQEAQY
NA	TRBV11-3	ASSLDHQGEAF
NA	TRBV9	ASSASERGGRTQY
NA	TRBV4-2	ASSQDGRVGYGYT
NA	TRBV25-1	ASGPSLELF
NA	TRBV30	AWSLRTDNEQF
NA	TRBV14	ASSPRQGAGGYT
NA	TRBV20-1	SAPPTPGRMNTEAF
NA	TRBV29-1	SVLQPGDSEAKNIQY
NA	TRBV5-6	ASSAGTSNNQPQH
NA	TRBV10-3	AISGGQDGLSFTGTEAF
few	TRBV6-5	ASSYSTVGYNEQF
NA	TRBV6-2/TRBV6-3	ASTLTAKNTEAF
few	TRBV21-1	ASSERQGFLCGFQETQY
few	TRBV3-1	ASSQGQGREKLF
NA	TRBV12-2	ASRLLLRESSYNEQF
NA	TRBV2	ASTGGISGVNVLT
few	TRBV28	ASSEEYQPQH
NA	TRBV9	ASSVVSRDTQY
NA	TRBV10-3	AIRLGSNEQF
NA	TRBV6-5	ASSYGPAGRKFQETQY
few	TRBV20-1	SAEGLAGGLSSYNEQF
NA	TRBV29-1	SVGWRDTPEQY
NA	TRBV25-1	ASSGTGAYGYT
NA	TRBV6-6	ASSPGGPDNYGYT
few	TRBV12-3/TRBV12-4	ASSLLTGGSYEQY
few	TRBV20-1	SASTLAMNTEAF
few	TRBV3-1	ASRKDRATDTQY
NA	TRBV29-1	SVYRGSSYEQY
few	TRBV6-1	ASSAGGRLEYEKLF
few	TRBV28	ASTPLRSNTEAF
NA	TRBV4-1	ASSHRAFGLGGSNQPQH
few	TRBV2	ASTLRSGDYEQY
few	TRBV7-2	ASDEGAIGTDTQY
NA	TRBV20-1	SAKQGAIWGDTQY